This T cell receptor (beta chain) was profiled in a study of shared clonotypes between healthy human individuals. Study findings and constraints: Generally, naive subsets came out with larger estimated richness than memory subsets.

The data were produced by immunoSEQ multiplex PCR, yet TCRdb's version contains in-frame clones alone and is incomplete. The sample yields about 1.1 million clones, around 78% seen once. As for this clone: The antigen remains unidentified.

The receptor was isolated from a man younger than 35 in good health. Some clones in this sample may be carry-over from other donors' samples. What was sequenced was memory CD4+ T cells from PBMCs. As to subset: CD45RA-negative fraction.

Here the CDR3 reads CASSSLDRGKTQYF. The DNA of the CDR3 is TGTGCCAGCAGTTCACTCGACAGGGGAAAGACCCAGTACTTC. The chain employs TRBV28 and TRBJ2-5; 8 nucleotides line up with TRBD1. The length of the CDR3 is 14 residues. Germline loops: CDR1 MDHEN, CDR2 SYDVKM. The V and J ends lost 4 bases and 6 bases, in that order; junction bases with no gene match: 7.